This TCR beta chain comes out of a study of blood T cells in healthy people across ages. General study points: Per-million-T-cell TCR beta diversity fell roughly linearly with age.

A sample-barcoded 5' primer and a J-beta primer mix were used in a second PCR of about 6 to 11 cycles. A single record per CDR3 protein comes from TCRdb applying MiXCR to the 5' RACE reads. The sample shows 750,000 to 950,000 distinct CDR3 sequences, 25% to 30% of them seen only once. This clonotype occurred a few times. Its antigen is undetermined. Each donor's blood draw was roughly 9.8 milliliters of peripheral blood. The sample also formed part of further work on T cells of mothers and their children. That publication notes: Whether pairs are related or unrelated, thymic selection shapes their TCR recombination output in much the same way.

Sequenced: blood. This TCR derives from a boy between 10 and 17 years old in good health.

CDR3 nucleotides: TGTGCCAGCAGCTTATTAATAAGAAGCACAGATACGCAGTATTTT. Translating it yields CASSLLIRSTDTQYF. The V call is TRBV11-2, the J call TRBJ2-3; D not certain. V lost 2 bases to trimming and J lost 0 bases, with 9 bases between them. CDR3 size: 15 residues. CDR1 is SGHAT and CDR2 is FQNNGV in the germline V gene. The full variable domain, rest sourced from reference TRBV11-2 and TRBJ2-3, is EAGVAQSPRYKIIEKRQSVAFWCNPISGHATLYWYQQILGQGPKLLIQFQNNGVVDDSQLPKDRFSAERLKGVDSTLKIQPAKLEDSAVYLCASSLLIRSTDTQYFGPGTRLTVL.